These 25 T cell receptor beta chains originate from one sample sequenced in a study of T cells in Graves' hyperthyroidism and ophthalmopathy (dated by TCRdb to between 2018 and 2021). Preparation of the library involved multiplex PCR. Sequencing relied on an Illumina HiSeq 2000. The TCR beta CDR3 regions were amplified from the RNA transcripts. The first round of RT-PCR for the TCR CDR3 was performed with the HTBI primer set and the Qiagen OneStep RT-PCR kit. TCRdb cleaned the public reads at Q25 with fastp, built clones with MiXCR and kept in-frame beta chains. CDR3 protein duplicates are merged, each entry listing the most common genes and DNA. Counted in this sample were about 640,000 distinct CDR3 sequences; 20% of them appeared once. The ten largest clones capture roughly a third of the sample. The sequenced sample consisted of blood. The source of these receptors is a man aged 30 to 45 with Graves' ophthalmopathy.

This clonotype was observed once. The rearrangement uses TRBV12-3 or TRBV12-4 and TRBJ2-1; 7 positions match TRBD2. J gave up 0 bases and V 5 bases, and 7 bases lay outside the gene matches. This CDR3 is 16 amino acids long. In nucleotides, the CDR3 is TGTGCCAGCAGTCCACTTAGCGGGTACTCCTACAATGAGCAGTTCTTC. Translated: CASSPLSGYSYNEQFF.

This chain uses TRBV11-2 with TRBJ2-3; 9 nucleotides line up with TRBD2. V dropped 6 bases and J dropped 1; count of bases not matched to a gene: 8. The germline gives CDR1 SGHAT, CDR2 FQNNGV. The CDR3 extends over 16 amino acids. Here the CDR3 reads CASRQIAGEGTDTQYF. The DNA of the CDR3 is TGTGCCAGCAGACAAATAGCGGGGGAAGGCACAGATACGCAGTATTTT.

This clonotype came up a few times. The V and J genes are TRBV29-1 and TRBJ2-3, with D possibly being TRBD2 (6 bases). V dropped 0 bases and J dropped 6 bases, with 7 bases sitting between them. The CDR3 runs 12 residues. Germline values: CDR1 SQVTM, CDR2 ANQGSEA. The CDR3 is CSVEEGLDTQYF. The CDR3, as DNA: TGCAGCGTTGAAGAGGGACTGGATACGCAGTATTTT.

In its sample, this clonotype was seen a few times. The rearrangement links TRBV28 to TRBJ2-7; 10 nucleotides align to TRBD2. This CDR3 is built from 20 residues. Germline CDR1 is MDHEN and CDR2 is SYDVKM. The V and J ends lost 5 bases and 7 bases, in that order; junction bases with no gene match: 26. The CDR3 sequence is CASSAPVFTSGIPLAGEQYF. The CDR3 region has the DNA TGTGCCAGCAGTGCCCCCGTGTTCACTAGCGGGATTCCTCTGGCGGGGGAGCAGTACTTC.

This clonotype showed up just a few times. Mismatch with germline at one junction end may stem from a read error. V usage is TRBV10-3 and J usage is TRBJ2-1; D gene unclear. Germline CDR1 is ENHRY and CDR2 is SYGVKD. The CDR3 sequence is 15 residues long. For the CDR3, the DNA is TGTGCCATCACCCCAGACACGAATTCCTACACTGAGCAGTTCTTC. Protein product: CAITPDTNSYTEQFF.

To note about this clonotype: At one of its ends the junction is not consistent with the germline gene, which may arise from a read error. The chain carries TRBV27 and TRBJ1-2; the D is unclear. CDR3 length equals 14 residues. Germline V gives CDR1 MNHEY, CDR2 SMNVEV (reference sequence). In DNA, the CDR3 is TGTGCCAGCAGTACCATGGGCCTCAACTATGGCCACACCTTC. Amino acid sequence: CASSTMGLNYGHTF.

This clonotype was seen only a few times. The V and J genes are TRBV20-1 and TRBJ1-3; maybe TRBD1 (5 bases). CDR3 size: 15 residues. V dropped 6 bases and J dropped 0 bases, with 15 bases sitting between them. The V gene's germline CDR1 is DFQATT and CDR2 SNEGSKA (reference sequence). CDR3 protein: CSARPGTNSGNTIYF. The DNA of the CDR3 is TGCAGTGCGCGCCCAGGGACCAACTCTGGAAACACCATATATTTT.

The sample holds many counts of this clonotype. The V call is TRBV2, the J call TRBJ1-2; D gene uncertain. This CDR3 has 13 residues. Germline V CDR1 and CDR2: SNHLY, FYNNEI. V was clipped by 4 bases and J by 0 bases, with 6 bases between them. CDR3 sequence (DNA): TGTGCCAGCAGTGTTGGACCTAACTATGGCTACACCTTC. Amino acid sequence: CASSVGPNYGYTF.

With respect to this clonotype: Just one base apart from a much larger clone, this may be a read error. The chain joins TRBV10-3 to TRBJ2-3, with D uncertain. The CDR3 contains 14 residues. V was trimmed by 8 bases and J by 5 bases, leaving 17 bases between them. CDR1 and CDR2 (germline): ENHRY, SYGVKD. CDR3 region: CAIGPTDLGDTQYF. DNA of the CDR3: TGTGCCATCGGCCCTACGGATTTAGGAGATACGCAGTATTTT.

On this clonotype itself: One junction end does not reproduce the germline sequence, and a read error may be involved. The chain links TRBV7-6 to TRBJ2-3, with 12 positions matching TRBD2. This CDR3 region has 17 residues. Per the germline V gene, CDR1 is SGHVS and CDR2 is FNYEAQ. The CDR3, as DNA: TGCGCCAGCAGCTCTGGACTAGCGGGATTAGGGACAGATACGCAGTATTTT. As protein: CASSSGLAGLGTDTQYF.

This chain uses TRBV20-1 with TRBJ2-1; TRBD2 agrees at 10 bases. V was clipped by 4 bases and J by 7 bases; unmatched bases: 19. The CDR3 runs to 18 residues. CDR1 is DFQATT, CDR2 SNEGSKA, per germline (reference sequence). The CDR3 nucleotides read TGCAGTGCTAAAGATCGACAATTTAGCGGGAGGACGTGGAATGAGCAGTTCTTC. Its protein is CSAKDRQFSGRTWNEQFF.

A single count supports this clonotype. The chain uses TRBV10-1 and TRBJ2-7; 10 nucleotides agree with TRBD2. The trim removed 0 bases at V and 4 bases at J, leaving 9 bases unmatched. This CDR3 is built from 17 residues. Germline lookup yields CDR1 WNHNN and CDR2 SYGVQD (reference sequence). The CDR3 DNA is TGCGCCAGCAGTGAGTCGATACCAGCGGGAGGGCCTTACGAGCAGTACTTC. Its protein is CASSESIPAGGPYEQYF.

This clonotype was counted many times. This rearrangement joins TRBV20-1 to TRBJ2-5; tentative D call: TRBD2 (6 bases). Germline V gene sequence: CDR1 DFQATT, CDR2 SNEGSKA (reference sequence). V gave up 1 base and J gave up 6 bases, with 18 bases separating them. CDR3 length: 15 residues. DNA of the CDR3: TGCAGTGCTAGAGCCTGGGACTCGTCCGGGAAGACCCAGTACTTC. It encodes CSARAWDSSGKTQYF.

This clonotype has a count of ten or more. The chain combines TRBV20-1 with TRBJ1-1; TRBD1 is a possible D gene (6 bases). The length of the CDR3 is 14 residues. V was shortened by 4 bases and J by 6 bases, with 18 bases between the two germline ends. Per germline, CDR1 DFQATT and CDR2 SNEGSKA (reference sequence). The CDR3, as DNA: TGCAGTGCTAAAAACAGGGTCGATAGGGCTGAAGCTTTCTTT. It is translated as CSAKNRVDRAEAFF.

The V and J genes are TRBV7-6 and TRBJ1-3; no reliable D call. Germline V lookup: CDR1 SGHVS, CDR2 FNYEAQ. The CDR3 length is 16 residues. With 5 bases removed from V and 0 bases from J, the gap between germline ends came to 14 bases. The CDR3 sequence is CASSPGPTYSGNTIYF. As DNA, the CDR3 is TGTGCCAGCAGCCCCGGGCCGACCTACTCTGGAAACACCATATATTTT.

The chain joins TRBV11-2 to TRBJ2-7, with 12 bases that match TRBD2. V shed 5 bases and J 3 bases; nucleotides not matched to a gene: 8. Germline V gives CDR1 SGHAT, CDR2 FQNNGV. CDR3 length: 16 residues. The CDR3, as DNA: TGTGCCAGCAGCCGCGGACTAGCGGGGAAGCACTACGAGCAGTACTTC. It translates to CASSRGLAGKHYEQYF.

This clonotype was seen a few times. The chain links TRBV10-3 to TRBJ2-7; 7 nucleotides align to TRBD1. This CDR3 spans 12 amino acids. Germline V gene data show CDR1 as ENHRY and CDR2 as SYGVKD. The V segment lost 5 bases and the J segment 4 bases; nucleotides outside the gene matches: 2. The CDR3 loop is CAISLTGYEQYF. The CDR3 bases are TGTGCCATCAGTCTGACAGGGTACGAGCAGTACTTC.

The table lists this clonotype with many counts. J is TRBJ2-7 and V is TRBV12-3 or TRBV12-4; TRBD2 agrees at 9 bases. The ends lost 3 bases at V and 4 bases at J; junction bases unmatched: 10. The CDR3 is 16 amino acids. The CDR3 DNA follows: TGTGCCAGCAGTTTGTGGACAGGCGGGGGGGTTTACGAGCAGTACTTC. Amino acid sequence: CASSLWTGGGVYEQYF.

This clonotype showed up many times. The chain has TRBV3-1 and TRBJ1-1; perhaps TRBD1 as D (5 bases). CDR1 and CDR2 (germline): LGHDT, YNNKEL (reference sequence). The CDR3 length is 14 residues. V lost 2 bases to trimming and J lost 1 base, with 8 bases between them. CDR3 in DNA: TGTGCCAGCAGCCAACCTCAGGGGAACACTGAAGCTTTCTTT. Amino acids: CASSQPQGNTEAFF.

At least ten counts were recorded for this clonotype. The chain carries TRBV11-2 and TRBJ2-7, with D unresolved. CDR1 is SGHAT, CDR2 FQNNGV, per germline. This CDR3 is built from 11 residues. V was trimmed by 4 bases and J by 9 bases, leaving 10 bases between them. The CDR3 DNA reads TGTGCCAGCAGCTCCGGGTTCTGGCAGTACTTC. It yields the protein CASSSGFWQYF. The entire variable domain, with the rest obtained from reference TRBV11-2 and TRBJ2-7, is as follows: EAGVAQSPRYKIIEKRQSVAFWCNPISGHATLYWYQQILGQGPKLLIQFQNNGVVDDSQLPKDRFSAERLKGVDSTLKIQPAKLEDSAVYLCASSSGFWQYFGPGTRLTVT.

In its sample, this clonotype was seen a few times. V is TRBV27 and J is TRBJ1-6; 8 nucleotides line up with TRBD1. The CDR3 spans 16 residues. The V gene's germline CDR1 is MNHEY and CDR2 SMNVEV (reference sequence). With 0 bases clipped from V and 11 bases from J, the junction kept 9 bases outside the gene matches. In DNA form, the CDR3 reads TGTGCCAGCAGTTTATCGGTCGCAGGGGGCTTGACACCCCTCCACTTT. Translation: CASSLSVAGGLTPLHF.

This clonotype was observed a few times. The chain uses TRBV6-1 and TRBJ1-4, with 7 positions matching TRBD1. This CDR3 region has 15 residues. In germline, CDR1 is MNHNS, CDR2 SASEGT. The J segment lost 7 bases and the V segment lost 4 bases, leaving 9 bases of the junction unmatched. The CDR3 loop is CASSATGSTGEKLFF. CDR3 in DNA: TGTGCCAGCAGTGCGACAGGGTCGACGGGTGAAAAACTGTTTTTT.

About this clonotype itself: This may stem from a read error, because a much larger clone lies one nucleotide away. The chain combines TRBV12-3 or TRBV12-4 with TRBJ1-3, with TRBD1 matching 8 bases. Trimming took 6 bases from V and 2 from J; bases not matched to a gene: 6. The CDR3 is made up of 15 amino acids. The CDR3 loop is CASRSRTGTGNTIYF. Here the CDR3 DNA reads TGTGCCAGCAGATCCAGGACAGGGACTGGAAACACCATATATTTT.

Many counts were recorded for this clonotype. This chain joins TRBV2 and TRBJ2-7; possible D gene TRBD1, 6 bases. Trimming removed 7 bases at V and 0 bases at J, with 7 bases between. Germline CDR1 reads SNHLY; CDR2 reads FYNNEI. This CDR3 comprises 12 residues. The CDR3: CASTGDSYEQYF. CDR3 nucleotides: TGTGCCAGCACAGGGGACTCCTACGAGCAGTACTTC.

This clonotype was seen only a few times. The genes are TRBV30 and TRBJ2-7; 7 bases map to TRBD1. This CDR3 spans 13 amino acids. Germline CDR1 GTSNPN, CDR2 SVGIG (reference sequence). V gave up 5 bases and J gave up 5 bases; unmatched junction bases: 9. CDR3 DNA sequence: TGTGCCTGGGCCGGGACAGCCTTGGACGAGCAGTACTTC. Protein: CAWAGTALDEQYF.